Presented here are 3 T cell receptor beta chains from one specimen sequenced in a study of shared clonotypes between healthy human individuals. Profiled with immunoSEQ multiplex PCR; TCRdb holds only in-frame clones, not every one. The repertoire holds approximately 1.1 million clones, with 75% to 85% as singletons. The sample was memory CD4+ T cells from PBMCs. This sample's subset: CD45RA-negative fraction. These receptors originate from a man between 18 and 35 years old in good health. Some clones in this sample may be carry-over from other donors' samples.

V and J are TRBV6-1 and TRBJ2-7; D unresolved. The V gene lost 5 bases and the J gene lost 4 bases, with 9 bases spanning the gap. From germline, CDR1 is MNHNS and CDR2 SASEGT. This CDR3 region has 12 residues. CDR3 amino acids: CASSWAAYEQYF. DNA for the CDR3: TGTGCCAGCAGTTGGGCGGCTTACGAGCAGTACTTC.

The CDR3 reads CASRMQRPFSYNEQFF. In nucleotides, the CDR3 is TGTGCCAGCAGGATGCAGCGGCCCTTCTCCTACAATGAGCAGTTCTTC. This chain connects TRBV2 to TRBJ2-1; a weak D match, TRBD2 (5 bases). This CDR3 spans 16 amino acids. Trimming cost V 6 bases and J 0 bases, with 15 bases left between them. CDR1 SNHLY and CDR2 FYNNEI come from the germline V gene.

This chain uses TRBV7-9 with TRBJ1-2; no clear D. Trimming removed 1 base at V and 2 bases at J, with 5 bases between. There are 13 residues in the CDR3. Germline V gives CDR1 SEHNR, CDR2 FQNEAQ (reference sequence). The DNA for the CDR3 is TGTGCCAGCAGCTTAGTGCGCAACTATGGCTACACCTTC. Amino acid sequence: CASSLVRNYGYTF.